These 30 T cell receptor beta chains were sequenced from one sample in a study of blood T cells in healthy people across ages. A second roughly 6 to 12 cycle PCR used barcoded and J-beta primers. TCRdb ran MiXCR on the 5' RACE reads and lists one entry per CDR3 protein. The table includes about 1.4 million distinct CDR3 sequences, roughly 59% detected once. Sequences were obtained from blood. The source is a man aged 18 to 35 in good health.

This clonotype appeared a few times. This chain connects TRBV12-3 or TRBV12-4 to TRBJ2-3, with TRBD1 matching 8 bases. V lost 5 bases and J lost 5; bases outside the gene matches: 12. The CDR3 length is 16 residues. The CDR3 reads CASSPDRGPRQDTQYF. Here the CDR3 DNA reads TGTGCCAGCAGTCCCGACAGGGGTCCACGTCAAGATACGCAGTATTTT.

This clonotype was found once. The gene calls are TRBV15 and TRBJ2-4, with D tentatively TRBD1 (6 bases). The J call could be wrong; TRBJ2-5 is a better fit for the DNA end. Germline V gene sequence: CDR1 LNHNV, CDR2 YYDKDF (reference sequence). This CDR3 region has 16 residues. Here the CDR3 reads CATSRDRGRTMETQYF. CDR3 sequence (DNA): TGTGCCACCAGCAGAGACAGGGGCCGAACTATGGAGACCCAGTACTTC.

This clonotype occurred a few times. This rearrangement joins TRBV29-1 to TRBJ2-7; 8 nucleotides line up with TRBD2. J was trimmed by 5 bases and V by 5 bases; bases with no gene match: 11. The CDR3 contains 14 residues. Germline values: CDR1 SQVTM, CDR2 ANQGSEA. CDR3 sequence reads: CSVLLAEIVDEQYF. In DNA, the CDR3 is TGCAGCGTTCTACTAGCGGAGATTGTGGACGAGCAGTACTTC.

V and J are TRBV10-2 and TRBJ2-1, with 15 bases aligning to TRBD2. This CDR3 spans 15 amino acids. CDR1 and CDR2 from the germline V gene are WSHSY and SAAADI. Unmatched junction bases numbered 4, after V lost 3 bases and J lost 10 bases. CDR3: CASSDGTSGGREQFF. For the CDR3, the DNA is TGCGCCAGCAGTGACGGGACTAGCGGGGGGAGGGAGCAGTTCTTC.

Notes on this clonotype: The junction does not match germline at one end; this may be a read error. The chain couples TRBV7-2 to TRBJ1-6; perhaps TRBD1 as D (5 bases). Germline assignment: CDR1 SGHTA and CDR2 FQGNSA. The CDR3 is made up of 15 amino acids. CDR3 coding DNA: TGTGCCAGCGGCTTAGGAGGATTCAGGGATTCACCCCTCCACTTT. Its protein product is CASGLGGFRDSPLHF.

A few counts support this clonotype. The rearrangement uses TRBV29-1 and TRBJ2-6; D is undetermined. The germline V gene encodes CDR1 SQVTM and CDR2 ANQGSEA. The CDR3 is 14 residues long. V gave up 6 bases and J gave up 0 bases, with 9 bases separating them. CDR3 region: CSVKSSSGANVLTF. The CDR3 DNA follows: TGCAGCGTCAAGTCCAGCTCTGGGGCCAACGTCCTGACTTTC.

The chain's CDR3 is CASSESFGATFETQYF. CDR3 coding DNA: TGTGCCAGCAGTGAATCCTTCGGCGCAACTTTCGAGACCCAGTACTTC. The chain joins TRBV2 to TRBJ2-5; D call uncertain. This CDR3 is built from 16 residues. CDR1 is SNHLY and CDR2 is FYNNEI in the germline V gene. Trimming cost V 2 bases and J 5 bases, with 18 bases left between them.

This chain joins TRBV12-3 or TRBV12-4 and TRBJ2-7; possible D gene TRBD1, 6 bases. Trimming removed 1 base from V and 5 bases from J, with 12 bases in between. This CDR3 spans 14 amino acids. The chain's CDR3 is CASSLDRALHEQYF. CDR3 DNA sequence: TGTGCCAGCAGTTTAGACAGGGCTTTACACGAGCAGTACTTC.

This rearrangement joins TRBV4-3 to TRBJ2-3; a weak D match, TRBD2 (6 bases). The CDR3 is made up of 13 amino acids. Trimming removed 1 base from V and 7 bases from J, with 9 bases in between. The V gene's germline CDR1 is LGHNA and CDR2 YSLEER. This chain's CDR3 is CASSQVGGNTQYF. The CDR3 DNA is TGCGCCAGCAGCCAAGTTGGGGGGAATACGCAGTATTTT.

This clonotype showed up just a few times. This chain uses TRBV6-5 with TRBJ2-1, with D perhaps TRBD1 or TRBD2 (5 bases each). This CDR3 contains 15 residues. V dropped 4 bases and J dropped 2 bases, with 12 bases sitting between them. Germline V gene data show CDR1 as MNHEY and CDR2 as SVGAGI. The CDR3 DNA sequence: TGTGCCAGCAGTTTCCCCGGGACGGCCTACAATGAGCAGTTCTTC. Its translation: CASSFPGTAYNEQFF.

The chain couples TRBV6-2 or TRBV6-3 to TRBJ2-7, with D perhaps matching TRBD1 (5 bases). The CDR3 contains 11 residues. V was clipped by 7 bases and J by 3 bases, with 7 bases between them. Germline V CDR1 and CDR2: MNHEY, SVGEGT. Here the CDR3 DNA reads TGTGCCAGCATGGACATCTACGAGCAGTACTTC. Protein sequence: CASMDIYEQYF.

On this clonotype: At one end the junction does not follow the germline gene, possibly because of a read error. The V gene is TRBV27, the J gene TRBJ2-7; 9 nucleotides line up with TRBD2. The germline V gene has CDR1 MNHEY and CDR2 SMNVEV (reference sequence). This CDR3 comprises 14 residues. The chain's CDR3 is CANSLPAGGYEQYF. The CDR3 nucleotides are TGTGCCAACAGTTTACCAGCGGGGGGCTACGAGCAGTACTTC.

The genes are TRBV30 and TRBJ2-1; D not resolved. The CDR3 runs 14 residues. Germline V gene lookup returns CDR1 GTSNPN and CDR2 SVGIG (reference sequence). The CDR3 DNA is TGTGCTCAACCTTCCGGAGTCTCCTACAATGAGCAGTTCTTC. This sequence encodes CAQPSGVSYNEQFF.

The CDR3 DNA is TGTGCCAGCTCGGGCTTATCTAGCACAGATACGCAGTATTTT. Its protein is CASSGLSSTDTQYF. The rearrangement links TRBV27 to TRBJ2-3, with D unresolved. CDR1 MNHEY and CDR2 SMNVEV come from the germline V gene (reference sequence). CDR3 size: 14 residues. The V end lost 8 bases, the J end lost 0 bases, and 12 bases lay between the germline ends.

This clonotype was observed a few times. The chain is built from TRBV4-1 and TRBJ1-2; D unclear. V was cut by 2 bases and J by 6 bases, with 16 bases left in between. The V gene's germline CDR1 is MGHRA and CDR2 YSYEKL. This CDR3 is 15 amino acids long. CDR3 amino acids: CASSQHWKPRNGYTF. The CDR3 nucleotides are TGCGCCAGCAGCCAACACTGGAAACCGAGGAATGGCTACACCTTC.

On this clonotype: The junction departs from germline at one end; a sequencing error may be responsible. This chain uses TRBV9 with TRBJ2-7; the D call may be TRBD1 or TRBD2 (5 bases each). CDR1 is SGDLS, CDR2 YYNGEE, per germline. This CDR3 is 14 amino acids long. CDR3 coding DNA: TGTGCCAGCAGTGTAGATAAGGGACGCTACGAGCAGTACTTC. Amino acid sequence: CASSVDKGRYEQYF.

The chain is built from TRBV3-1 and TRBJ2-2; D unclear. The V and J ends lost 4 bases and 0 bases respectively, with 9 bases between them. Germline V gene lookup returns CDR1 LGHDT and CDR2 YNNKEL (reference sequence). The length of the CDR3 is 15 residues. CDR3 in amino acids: CASSPGYANTGELFF. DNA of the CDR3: TGTGCCAGCAGCCCAGGATACGCGAACACCGGGGAGCTGTTTTTT.

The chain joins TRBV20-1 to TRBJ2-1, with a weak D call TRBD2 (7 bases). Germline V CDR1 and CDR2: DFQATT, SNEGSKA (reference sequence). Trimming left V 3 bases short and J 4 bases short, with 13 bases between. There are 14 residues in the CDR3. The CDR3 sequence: CSARRRGPYNEQFF. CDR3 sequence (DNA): TGCAGTGCTAGGAGGCGGGGGCCTTACAATGAGCAGTTCTTC.

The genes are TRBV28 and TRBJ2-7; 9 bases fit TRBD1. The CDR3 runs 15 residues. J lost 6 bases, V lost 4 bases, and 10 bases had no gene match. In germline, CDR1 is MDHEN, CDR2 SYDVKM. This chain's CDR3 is CASSWEGQGVSEQYF. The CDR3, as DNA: TGTGCCAGCAGTTGGGAGGGACAGGGAGTATCCGAGCAGTACTTC.

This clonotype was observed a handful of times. Here the CDR3 DNA reads TGCAGTGCTGGCCAAGGACAGAACTATTTCCACTTT. Translation: CSAGQGQNYFHF. The V call is TRBV20-1, the J call TRBJ1-6, with D perhaps matching TRBD1 (6 bases). CDR1 is DFQATT, CDR2 SNEGSKA, per germline (reference sequence). Trimming removed 5 bases at V and 17 bases at J, with 19 bases between. This CDR3 is built from 12 residues.

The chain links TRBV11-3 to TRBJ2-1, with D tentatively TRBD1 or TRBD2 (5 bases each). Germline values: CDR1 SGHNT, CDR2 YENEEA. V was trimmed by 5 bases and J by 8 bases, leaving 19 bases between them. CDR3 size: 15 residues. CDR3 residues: CASSLLSGASYEQFF. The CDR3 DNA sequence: TGTGCCAGCAGCCTACTCTCCGGGGCCTCGTATGAGCAGTTCTTC.

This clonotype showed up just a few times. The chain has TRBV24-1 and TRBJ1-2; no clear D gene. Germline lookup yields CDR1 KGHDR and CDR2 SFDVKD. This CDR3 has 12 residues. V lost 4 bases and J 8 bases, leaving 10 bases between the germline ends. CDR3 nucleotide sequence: TGTGCCACCAGTGACCTGTTTGAGGGCTACACCTTC. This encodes CATSDLFEGYTF.

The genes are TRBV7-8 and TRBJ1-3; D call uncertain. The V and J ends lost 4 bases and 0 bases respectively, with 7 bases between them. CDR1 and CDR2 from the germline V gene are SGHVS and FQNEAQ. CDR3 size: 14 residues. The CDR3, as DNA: TGTGCCAGCAGCTCGGGGTTCTCTGGAAACACCATATATTTT. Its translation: CASSSGFSGNTIYF.

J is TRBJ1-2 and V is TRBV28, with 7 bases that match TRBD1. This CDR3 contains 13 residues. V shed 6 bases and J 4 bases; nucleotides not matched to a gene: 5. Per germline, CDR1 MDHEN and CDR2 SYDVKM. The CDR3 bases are TGTGCCAGCAGGACGACAGGGTCCTATGGCTACACCTTC. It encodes CASRTTGSYGYTF.

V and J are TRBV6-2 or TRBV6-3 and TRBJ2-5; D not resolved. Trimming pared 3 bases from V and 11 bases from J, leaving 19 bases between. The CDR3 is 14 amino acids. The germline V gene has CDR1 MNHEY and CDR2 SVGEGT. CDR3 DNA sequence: TGTGCCAGCAGTTATCCTAACACCGACAATGAGCAGTACTTC. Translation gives CASSYPNTDNEQYF.

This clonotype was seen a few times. In DNA form, the CDR3 reads TGTGCCACCAGTGACCGGGACAGGGATCTCTCTGGGGCCAACGTCCTGACTTTC. It encodes CATSDRDRDLSGANVLTF. V usage is TRBV24-1 and J usage is TRBJ2-6; 9 bases line up with TRBD1. The CDR3 covers 18 residues. Trimming cost V 4 bases and J 0 bases; bases outside gene matches: 6. CDR1 KGHDR and CDR2 SFDVKD come from the germline V gene.

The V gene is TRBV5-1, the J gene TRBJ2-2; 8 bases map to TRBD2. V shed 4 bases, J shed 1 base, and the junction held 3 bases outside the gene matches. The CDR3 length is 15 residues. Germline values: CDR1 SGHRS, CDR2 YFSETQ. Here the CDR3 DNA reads TGCGCCAGCAGCAGTAGCGGGGTGAACACCGGGGAGCTGTTTTTT. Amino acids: CASSSSGVNTGELFF.

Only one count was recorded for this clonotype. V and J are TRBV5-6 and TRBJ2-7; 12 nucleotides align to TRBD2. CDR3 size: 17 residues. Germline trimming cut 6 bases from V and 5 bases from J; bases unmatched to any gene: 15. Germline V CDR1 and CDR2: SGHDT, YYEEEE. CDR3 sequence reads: CASTQVRTSGNMHEQYF. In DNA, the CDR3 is TGTGCCAGCACCCAAGTAAGGACTAGCGGGAACATGCACGAGCAGTACTTC.

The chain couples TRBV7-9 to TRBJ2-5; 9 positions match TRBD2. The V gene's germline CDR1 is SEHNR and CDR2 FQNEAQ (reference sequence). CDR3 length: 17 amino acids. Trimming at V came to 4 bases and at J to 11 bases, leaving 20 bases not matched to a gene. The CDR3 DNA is TGTGCCAGCAGCTCTCCCCTTTTAGCGGGAGACGTTATTGAGCAGTACTTC. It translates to CASSSPLLAGDVIEQYF.

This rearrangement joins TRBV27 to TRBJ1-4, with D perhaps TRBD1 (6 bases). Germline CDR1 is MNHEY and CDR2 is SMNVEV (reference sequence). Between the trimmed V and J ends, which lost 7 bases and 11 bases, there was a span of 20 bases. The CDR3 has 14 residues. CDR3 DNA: TGTGCCAGCAAGAAATTCCCGGGACAATATAAACTGTTTTTT. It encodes CASKKFPGQYKLFF.